This passage covers 13 T cell receptor beta chains from one sample sequenced in a study of T cells in Graves' hyperthyroidism and ophthalmopathy. From RNA transcripts, TCR beta CDR3 regions were amplified. The HTBI set primed first-round TCR CDR3 RT-PCR. Via MiXCR, TCRdb re-called the multiplex PCR reads, giving one row per CDR3 protein. The sample has 300,000 to 500,000 distinct CDR3 sequences; over 12% are singletons. Material for sequencing was blood. These receptors were collected from a man in his forties or fifties with Graves' ophthalmopathy.

This clonotype was detected ten times or more. The J gene is TRBJ2-5, the V gene TRBV2; D uncertain. V was cut by 7 bases and J by 4 bases, with 13 bases left in between. CDR3 size: 13 residues. Germline V lookup: CDR1 SNHLY, CDR2 FYNNEI. CDR3 protein: CASIFRPPETQYF. The CDR3 nucleotides are TGTGCCAGCATTTTTCGCCCCCCAGAGACCCAGTACTTC.

The V and J genes are TRBV10-2 and TRBJ2-1, with a possible D match to TRBD2 (5 bases). Germline V lookup: CDR1 WSHSY, CDR2 SAAADI. The CDR3 runs 14 residues. V lost 0 bases to trimming and J lost 9 bases, with 12 bases between them. The CDR3 DNA follows: TGCGCCAGCAGTGAGTCCCTTAGCAGCGGTGAGCAGTTCTTC. Residues: CASSESLSSGEQFF.

This clonotype showed up many times. The rearrangement joins TRBV3-1 to TRBJ2-7; D gene unclear. Trimming left V 1 base short and J 5 bases short, with 3 bases between. The length of the CDR3 is 11 residues. Germline-derived CDR1 and CDR2 are LGHDT and YNNKEL (reference sequence). Here the CDR3 reads CASSQVNEQYF. Here the CDR3 DNA reads TGTGCCAGCAGCCAAGTTAACGAGCAGTACTTC.

This clonotype was detected only a few times. This rearrangement joins TRBV3-1 to TRBJ2-3, with D perhaps TRBD2 (5 bases). The CDR3 is 15 amino acids. Looked up from germline, CDR1 is LGHDT and CDR2 is YNNKEL (reference sequence). V lost 5 bases, J lost 6 bases, and 18 bases lay in between. The CDR3 loop is CASSFSWEPLDTQYF. The CDR3 nucleotides are TGTGCCAGCAGCTTCTCCTGGGAGCCGCTGGATACGCAGTATTTT.

In this sample, this clonotype turned up many times. The chain couples TRBV29-1 to TRBJ1-2; 7 bases fit TRBD1. Germline-derived CDR1 and CDR2 are SQVTM and ANQGSEA. The junction had 2 bases not matched to a gene; V was cut back by 4 bases and J by 0 bases. The CDR3 sequence is 13 residues long. The CDR3 sequence is CSVATGTNYGYTF. The CDR3 DNA reads as TGCAGCGTTGCGACAGGGACTAACTATGGCTACACCTTC. The full variable domain, in which reference TRBV29-1 and TRBJ1-2 provide the parts outside the CDR3, is SAVISQKPSRDICQRGTSLTIQCQVDSQVTMMFWYRQQPGQSLTLIATANQGSEATYESGFVIDKFPISRPNLTFSTLTVSNMSPEDSSIYLCSVATGTNYGYTFGSGTRLTVV.

There are a few counts of this clonotype. CDR3 residues: CASSGQGFYNEQFF. The CDR3 nucleotides are TGTGCCAGCTCCGGACAGGGCTTCTACAATGAGCAGTTCTTC. V and J are TRBV6-2 or TRBV6-3 and TRBJ2-1; 8 bases are shared with TRBD1. The J segment lost 3 bases and the V segment lost 8 bases, leaving 6 bases of the junction unmatched. The CDR3 covers 14 residues. Germline values: CDR1 MNHEY, CDR2 SVGEGT.

Ten or more counts support this clonotype. In nucleotides, the CDR3 is TGTGCCAGCAGTTCACAGGGTTATGAGCAGTTCTTC. Encoded protein: CASSSQGYEQFF. The chain is built from TRBV28 and TRBJ2-1; D perhaps matches TRBD1 (6 bases). The V end lost 4 bases, the J end lost 8 bases, and 9 bases lay between the germline ends. CDR1 and CDR2 from the germline V gene are MDHEN and SYDVKM. This CDR3 is 12 amino acids long.

The J gene is TRBJ2-7, the V gene TRBV7-8; D not resolved. CDR1 SGHVS and CDR2 FQNEAQ come from the germline V gene. Trimming removed 1 base from V and 3 bases from J, with 10 bases in between. This CDR3 is 14 amino acids long. Here the CDR3 DNA reads TGTGCCAGCAGCTTAGTCACAGCGAGCTACGAGCAGTACTTC. It is translated as CASSLVTASYEQYF. The whole variable domain, filled in from reference TRBV7-8 and TRBJ2-7, reads GAGVSQSPRYKVAKRGQDVALRCDPISGHVSLFWYQQALGQGPEFLTYFQNEAQLDKSGLPSDRFFAERPEGSVSTLKIQRTQQEDSAVYLCASSLVTASYEQYFGPGTRLTVT.

This clonotype was seen more than once but under ten times. The chain joins TRBV20-1 to TRBJ1-3; a possible D gene is TRBD1 (5 bases). Germline V gene data show CDR1 as DFQATT and CDR2 as SNEGSKA (reference sequence). The CDR3 has 17 amino acids. V lost 7 bases to trimming and J lost 0 bases, with 22 bases between them. The CDR3 DNA follows: TGCAGTGTTAAGGGGAGTCTGGCTGAAATCTCTGGAAACACCATATATTTT. This translates into CSVKGSLAEISGNTIYF.

This clonotype was counted only a few times. This sequence joins TRBV13 and TRBJ2-7; TRBD2 matches 11 bases. CDR3 size: 21 residues. Germline V lookup: CDR1 PRHDT, CDR2 FYEKMQ (reference sequence). The ends lost 3 bases at V and 3 bases at J; junction bases unmatched: 22. CDR3 sequence: CASSFALGTSGRPGGYYEQYF. As DNA, the CDR3 is TGTGCCAGCAGCTTTGCGCTGGGGACTAGCGGTCGCCCGGGGGGTTACTACGAGCAGTACTTC.

V usage is TRBV4-1 and J usage is TRBJ2-3; 9 positions agree with TRBD2. The V gene's germline CDR1 is MGHRA and CDR2 YSYEKL. Trimming removed 0 bases from V and 4 bases from J; junction bases left unmatched: 5. The CDR3 covers 16 residues. The CDR3 region is CASSQDGGLAADTQYF. The CDR3 region has the DNA TGCGCCAGCAGCCAAGATGGGGGACTAGCCGCAGATACGCAGTATTTT.

This clonotype was seen at least ten times. CDR3 DNA: TGCGCCAGCAGCATCGGACAGGGTAATCAGCCCCAGCATTTT. Amino acids: CASSIGQGNQPQHF. The rearrangement joins TRBV5-1 to TRBJ1-5, with 8 bases fitting TRBD1. The V and J ends lost 4 bases and 4 bases, in that order; junction bases with no gene match: 4. Looked up from germline, CDR1 is SGHRS and CDR2 is YFSETQ. The CDR3 covers 14 residues.

The chain uses TRBV28 and TRBJ2-5, with D perhaps matching TRBD1 (6 bases). CDR1 is MDHEN, CDR2 SYDVKM, per germline. The CDR3 covers 14 residues. Trimming stripped 8 bases from V and 5 bases from J, with 18 bases between. The CDR3 nucleotides are TGTGCCAGCCGCCAAACAGGGCGCCGGGAGACCCAGTACTTC. It yields the protein CASRQTGRRETQYF.